The 28 T cell receptor beta chains below all came from one sample that was sequenced in a study of OX40 agonist ivuxolimab in advanced cancers. Here immunoSEQ multiplex PCR was the method, and the copy in TCRdb shows in-frame clones only, minus some. The sample records 35,000 to 50,000 clones, 88% being singletons. Sequenced material: CD4+ or CD8+ T cells sorted from blood, taken in a trial of the OX40 agonist ivuxolimab. These receptors came from an adult with an advanced solid tumor such as melanoma, head and neck, liver or kidney cancer.

The rearrangement uses TRBV23-1 and TRBJ2-4, with D possibly being TRBD1 (6 bases). TRBV23-1 is treated as an ORF (open reading frame) with a function not yet certain. Between the trimmed V and J ends, which lost 0 bases and 2 bases, there was a span of 14 bases. This CDR3 is built from 17 residues. DNA for the CDR3: TGCGCCAGCAGTCAATCAGCCAACAGGGCAACCAAAAACATTCAGTACTTC. It yields the protein CASSQSANRATKNIQYF.

The V and J genes are TRBV20-1 and TRBJ1-6; unclear D gene. The germline CDR1 and CDR2 sequences are DFQATT and SNEGSKA (reference sequence). V lost 3 bases and J 9 bases, leaving 6 bases between the germline ends. The CDR3 contains 11 residues. DNA for the CDR3: TGCAGTGCTAGGGTAGCTTCACCCCTCCACTTT. It codes for CSARVASPLHF.

This sequence joins TRBV12-5 and TRBJ1-2, with a weak D call TRBD1 (5 bases). Germline V gene data show CDR1 as LGHNT and CDR2 as FRNRAP. The CDR3 sequence is 16 residues long. V dropped 9 bases and J dropped 6 bases, with 26 bases sitting between them. DNA of the CDR3: TGTGCTAGGGGGTTGGGGGGGACGTCCGGAGAGGATGGCTACACCTTC. Its protein product is CARGLGGTSGEDGYTF.

The genes are TRBV4-2 and TRBJ1-4, with TRBD1 identical over 10 bases. Germline V CDR1 and CDR2: LGHNA, YNFKEQ. This CDR3 is built from 16 residues. The junction had 6 bases not matched to a gene; V was cut back by 0 bases and J by 8 bases. The CDR3 DNA is TGTGCCAGCAGCCAAGATATGGGACAGGGGCACGAAAAACTGTTTTTT. Protein sequence: CASSQDMGQGHEKLFF.

The chain couples TRBV7-8 to TRBJ2-2, with D perhaps matching TRBD1 (6 bases). V lost 4 bases, J lost 5 bases, and 14 bases lay in between. Germline CDR1 reads SGHVS; CDR2 reads FQNEAQ. This CDR3 is built from 15 residues. CDR3 sequence (DNA): TGTGCCAGCAGCTCCCCCCTGGGGGCGACCGGGGAGCTGTTTTTT. This gives the protein CASSSPLGATGELFF.

The chain is built from TRBV5-5 and TRBJ2-5, with a tentative D call TRBD2 (5 bases). V lost 0 bases, J lost 4 bases, and 10 bases lay in between. Germline V gives CDR1 SGHKS, CDR2 YYEKEE (reference sequence). The CDR3 length is 14 residues. As DNA, the CDR3 is TGTGCCAGCAGCTTGGAACGGGAAATAGAGACCCAGTACTTC. Its protein product is CASSLEREIETQYF.

V gene TRBV7-2 combines with J gene TRBJ2-2, with D perhaps TRBD1 or TRBD2 (6 bases each). The V gene's germline CDR1 is SGHTA and CDR2 FQGNSA. Trimming left V 10 bases short and J 6 bases short, with 18 bases between. The CDR3 is 14 amino acids. The CDR3 DNA sequence: TGTGCCATAAGGCAGAGGGGGGCCCCCGGGGAGCTGTTTTTT. It is translated as CAIRQRGAPGELFF.

This chain connects TRBV6-6 to TRBJ2-2, with D perhaps TRBD1 (6 bases). The CDR3 is 16 residues long. Germline assignment: CDR1 MNHNY and CDR2 SVGAGI (reference sequence). V was clipped by 5 bases and J by 4 bases, with 17 bases between them. CDR3 residues: CASSRTETGATGELFF. In DNA, the CDR3 is TGTGCCAGCAGTCGAACAGAGACAGGCGCCACCGGGGAGCTGTTTTTT.

The chain combines TRBV9 with TRBJ2-1; 7 positions match TRBD2. Germline V gene data show CDR1 as SGDLS and CDR2 as YYNGEE. V shed 2 bases and J 8 bases; nucleotides not matched to a gene: 10. CDR3 size: 15 residues. CDR3: CASSVRDYPMDEQFF. As DNA, the CDR3 is TGTGCCAGCAGCGTCCGGGACTACCCTATGGATGAGCAGTTCTTC.

CDR3 loop: CASSLGTGTSYEQYF. The CDR3 nucleotides are TGCGCCAGCAGCCTCGGGACAGGTACTTCCTACGAGCAGTACTTC. The chain uses TRBV4-3 and TRBJ2-5; 8 nucleotides agree with TRBD1. The J call is doubtful: the DNA matches TRBJ2-7 better. Germline loops: CDR1 LGHNA, CDR2 YSLEER. This CDR3 spans 15 amino acids.

The V gene is TRBV6-6, the J gene TRBJ2-7; weak D call: TRBD1 (6 bases). Germline assignment: CDR1 MNHNY and CDR2 SVGAGI (reference sequence). The CDR3 totals 12 residues. The V and J ends lost 5 bases and 5 bases respectively, with 10 bases between them. CDR3 coding DNA: TGTGCCAGCAGTCCAGACAGGAACGAGCAGTACGTC. This sequence encodes CASSPDRNEQYV.

The genes are TRBV25-1 and TRBJ2-1; D gene unclear. The V and J ends lost 4 bases and 13 bases respectively, with 14 bases between them. The CDR3 length is 12 residues. Per germline, CDR1 MGHDK and CDR2 SYGVNS. The CDR3 loop is CASSVDLFNQFF. The CDR3 nucleotides are TGTGCCAGCAGTGTAGATCTCTTTAACCAGTTCTTC.

The gene calls are TRBV19 and TRBJ1-2, with D uncertain. The CDR3 totals 13 residues. The germline V gene has CDR1 LNHDA and CDR2 SQIVND (reference sequence). V was shortened by 9 bases and J by 2 bases, with 13 bases between the two germline ends. The DNA for the CDR3 is TGTGCCAGCCACAGAGCGGGGAACTATGGCTACACCTTC. It is translated as CASHRAGNYGYTF.

The CDR3 loop reads CASSPGTSGFDQETQYF. The CDR3 region has the DNA TGCGCCAGCAGCCCGGGGACTAGCGGGTTCGACCAAGAGACCCAGTACTTC. The V gene is TRBV5-1, the J gene TRBJ2-5, with TRBD2 matching 12 bases. Germline lookup yields CDR1 SGHRS and CDR2 YFSETQ. Trimming at V came to 4 bases and at J to 0 bases, leaving 7 bases not matched to a gene. CDR3 length equals 17 residues.

This sequence joins TRBV4-1 and TRBJ1-4; possibly TRBD1 for D (6 bases). Germline V gene lookup returns CDR1 MGHRA and CDR2 YSYEKL. Between the trimmed V and J ends, which lost 5 bases and 8 bases, there was a span of 15 bases. The CDR3 is 14 amino acids. CDR3 DNA sequence: TGCGCCAGCAGCGCAGTAGGGGGGGACGAAAAACTGTTTTTT. This encodes CASSAVGGDEKLFF.

This clone occurred a few times. This sequence joins TRBV5-4 and TRBJ1-2; 10 nucleotides match TRBD1. CDR3 size: 15 residues. With 6 bases clipped from V and 3 bases from J, the junction kept 8 bases outside the gene matches. The germline gives CDR1 SGHNT, CDR2 YYREEE (reference sequence). The CDR3 region is CASTDWTGGYYGYTF. The CDR3 DNA is TGTGCCAGCACGGACTGGACAGGGGGGTACTATGGCTACACCTTC. The full variable domain, rest sourced from reference TRBV5-4 and TRBJ1-2, is ETGVTQSPTHLIKTRGQQVTLRCSSQSGHNTVSWYQQALGQGPQFIFQYYREEENGRGNFPPRFSGLQFPNYSSELNVNALELDDSALYLCASTDWTGGYYGYTFGSGTRLTVV.

The genes are TRBV7-8 and TRBJ1-3; possibly TRBD1 for D (5 bases). Trimming left V 3 bases short and J 2 bases short, with 8 bases between. The CDR3 length is 14 residues. Per the germline V gene, CDR1 is SGHVS and CDR2 is FQNEAQ. The CDR3 DNA sequence: TGTGCCAGCAGCTTGTTGGGACCTGGAAACACCATATATTTT. Translation gives CASSLLGPGNTIYF. Supplemented by reference TRBV7-8 and TRBJ1-3, the full variable domain reads GAGVSQSPRYKVAKRGQDVALRCDPISGHVSLFWYQQALGQGPEFLTYFQNEAQLDKSGLPSDRFFAERPEGSVSTLKIQRTQQEDSAVYLCASSLLGPGNTIYFGEGSWLTVV.

The rearrangement joins TRBV27 to TRBJ2-2, with D possibly called TRBD1 or TRBD2 (5 bases each). Germline values: CDR1 MNHEY, CDR2 SMNVEV (reference sequence). The V end was cut by 1 base, the J end by 2 bases, with 11 bases between. The CDR3 is 16 amino acids. In DNA form, the CDR3 reads TGTGCCAGCAGTTTATTTGTGGGGGTCAACACCGGGGAGCTGTTTTTT. Translated, it gives CASSLFVGVNTGELFF.

CDR3 amino acids: CASRITGTEAFF. The CDR3 DNA reads TGTGCCAGCAGAATCACAGGGACTGAAGCTTTCTTT. This chain uses TRBV7-9 with TRBJ1-1; perhaps TRBD1 as D (6 bases). V lost 6 bases and J 5 bases, leaving 10 bases between the germline ends. Germline CDR1 SEHNR, CDR2 FQNEAQ (reference sequence). The CDR3 runs 12 residues.

The chain combines TRBV27 with TRBJ2-1, with D perhaps matching TRBD2 (7 bases). The CDR3 is made up of 14 amino acids. Trimming shortened V by 8 bases and J by 3 bases, and 14 bases separated the two germline ends. The germline V gene has CDR1 MNHEY and CDR2 SMNVEV (reference sequence). The CDR3 reads CASLGGANYNEQFF. CDR3 nucleotides: TGTGCCAGCTTGGGGGGGGCGAACTACAATGAGCAGTTCTTC.

The rearrangement joins TRBV11-2 to TRBJ2-7, with D hard to call. V lost 5 bases, J lost 1 base, and 15 bases lay in between. The germline CDR1 and CDR2 sequences are SGHAT and FQNNGV. CDR3 length: 15 amino acids. Here the CDR3 reads CASSGHSLGSYEQYF. Written as DNA, the CDR3 is TGTGCCAGCAGCGGGCATTCGTTGGGTTCCTACGAGCAGTACTTC.

The chain uses TRBV7-8 and TRBJ2-3; D gene ambiguous. CDR1 is SGHVS and CDR2 is FQNEAQ in the germline V gene. Trimming removed 1 base at V and 2 bases at J, with 7 bases between. The CDR3 has 14 residues. As DNA, the CDR3 is TGTGCCAGCAGCTTAGTGGCCTTCACAGATACGCAGTATTTT. Its translation: CASSLVAFTDTQYF.

The chain joins TRBV5-6 to TRBJ2-7; D is uncertain. Deletions cut 0 bases from V and 6 bases from J, with 7 bases between. Germline CDR1 SGHDT, CDR2 YYEEEE. The length of the CDR3 is 12 residues. The CDR3 coding sequence is TGTGCCAGCAGCTTGGGGTTAGCCGAGCAGTACGTC. Translated: CASSLGLAEQYV.

CDR3 nucleotides: TGTGCCAGCAGCTCCTCCGGGGGGCTGAACACTGAAGCTTTCTTT. Encoded protein: CASSSSGGLNTEAFF. J is TRBJ1-1 and V is TRBV7-3; TRBD1 might be the D (6 bases). Germline values: CDR1 SGHTA, CDR2 FQGTGA. This CDR3 region has 15 residues. V lost 4 bases, J lost 0 bases, and 12 bases lay in between.

J is TRBJ1-2 and V is TRBV28; 7 bases match TRBD1. Germline assignment: CDR1 MDHEN and CDR2 SYDVKM. V shed 4 bases and J 4 bases; nucleotides not matched to a gene: 15. The CDR3 has 17 amino acids. Here the CDR3 DNA reads TGTGCCAGCAGTTCCGACTACTTGACAGGGCGGACCTATGGCTACACCTTC. Translation: CASSSDYLTGRTYGYTF.

This clone counts as medium-sized. V is TRBV4-1 and J is TRBJ2-7, with D possibly matching TRBD1 (6 bases). The CDR3 is made up of 14 amino acids. The germline V gene has CDR1 MGHRA and CDR2 YSYEKL. V shed 1 base and J shed 2 bases, with 9 bases lying between them. CDR3 amino acids: CASSQGTATYEQYF. CDR3 sequence (DNA): TGCGCCAGCAGCCAAGGGACAGCGACCTACGAGCAGTACTTC.

The gene calls are TRBV5-6 and TRBJ2-7, with a weak D call TRBD2 (7 bases). V was shortened by 0 bases and J by 2 bases, with 18 bases between the two germline ends. The CDR3 covers 17 residues. Germline V gene sequence: CDR1 SGHDT, CDR2 YYEEEE. The CDR3: CASSLGGGHLVTYEQYF. As DNA, the CDR3 is TGTGCCAGCAGCTTGGGCGGGGGCCATTTAGTAACCTACGAGCAGTACTTC.

V usage is TRBV28 and J usage is TRBJ2-5, with unresolved D. The V end lost 4 bases, the J end lost 5 bases, and 20 bases lay between the germline ends. This CDR3 has 16 residues. CDR1 and CDR2 (germline): MDHEN, SYDVKM. CDR3 DNA sequence: TGTGCCAGCAGTTGTCATCAATGTGTGGCGCGGGAGACCCAGTACTTC. Translated: CASSCHQCVARETQYF.